This TCR beta chain was profiled in a study of blood T cells in healthy people across ages. As regards this clonotype: Its specificity is not known.

The CDR3 spans 12 residues. V lost 10 bases and J 6 bases, leaving 13 bases between the germline ends. Germline CDR1 and CDR2: ENHRY and SYGVKD. PCR was performed a second time for about 6 to 11 cycles using a sample-barcoded 5' primer and a J-beta primer mix. TCRdb called the 5' RACE reads again in MiXCR, with one record for every CDR3 protein. In the table there are about 830,000 distinct CDR3 sequences, over 45% of which are singletons. Whole-study results and caveats: The recorded TCR beta diversity per million T cells decreased in a roughly linear manner with age.

The receptor comes from a man aged 30-40 years in good health. The genes are TRBV10-3 and TRBJ1-5; a weak D match, TRBD1 (5 bases). Material for sequencing was blood. This chain's CDR3 is CATAGGGQPQHF. CDR3 bases: TGTGCCACCGCCGGGGGTGGTCAGCCCCAGCATTTT.